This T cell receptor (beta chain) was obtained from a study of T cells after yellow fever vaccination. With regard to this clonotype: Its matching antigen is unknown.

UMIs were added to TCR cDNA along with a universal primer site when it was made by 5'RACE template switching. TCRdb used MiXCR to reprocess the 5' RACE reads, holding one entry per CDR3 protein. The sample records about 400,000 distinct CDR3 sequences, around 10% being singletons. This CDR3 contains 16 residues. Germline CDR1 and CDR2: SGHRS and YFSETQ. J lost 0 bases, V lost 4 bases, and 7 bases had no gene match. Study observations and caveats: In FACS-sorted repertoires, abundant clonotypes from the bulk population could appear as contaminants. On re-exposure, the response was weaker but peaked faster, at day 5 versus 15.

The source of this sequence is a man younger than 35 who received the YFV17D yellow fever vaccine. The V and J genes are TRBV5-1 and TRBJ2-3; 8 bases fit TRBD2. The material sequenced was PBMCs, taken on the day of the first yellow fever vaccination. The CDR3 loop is CASSPTGGTSTDTQYF. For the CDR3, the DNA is TGCGCCAGCAGCCCGACGGGGGGGACAAGCACAGATACGCAGTATTTT.